This record looks at one TCR beta chain sequence and its context. This CDR3 is 15 amino acids long. CDR1 is SNHLY, CDR2 FYNNEI, per germline. After removal of 8 bases from V and 5 bases from J, the junction contained 8 bases not matched to a gene. This sample was included in a study of shared clonotypes between healthy human individuals. Profiled with immunoSEQ multiplex PCR; TCRdb holds only in-frame clones, not every one. The sample consists of hundreds of thousands of clones, just over 75% of them appearing once. The rearrangement joins TRBV2 to TRBJ2-1; 11 nucleotides align to TRBD2. Source material: PBMCs. This receptor was taken from a woman between 40 and 55 years old in good health. Some clones in this sample may be carry-over from other donors' samples. DNA of the CDR3: TGTGCCAGCGCAAAGACTAGCGGGATCGACAATGAGCAGTTCTTC. Translated: CASAKTSGIDNEQFF.